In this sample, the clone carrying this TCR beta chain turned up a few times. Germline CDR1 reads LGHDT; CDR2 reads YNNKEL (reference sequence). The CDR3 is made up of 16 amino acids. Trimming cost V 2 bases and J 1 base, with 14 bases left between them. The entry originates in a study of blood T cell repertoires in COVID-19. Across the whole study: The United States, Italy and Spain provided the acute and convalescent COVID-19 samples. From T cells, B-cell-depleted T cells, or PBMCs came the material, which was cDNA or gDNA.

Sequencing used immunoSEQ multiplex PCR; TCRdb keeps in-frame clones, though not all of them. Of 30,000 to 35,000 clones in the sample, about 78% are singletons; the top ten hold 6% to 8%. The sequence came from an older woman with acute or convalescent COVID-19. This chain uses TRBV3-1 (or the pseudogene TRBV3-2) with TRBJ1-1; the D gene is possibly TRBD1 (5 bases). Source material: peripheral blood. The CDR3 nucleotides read TGTGCCAGCAGCCAACGCAGGGTGGATCGGAACACTGAAGCTTTCTTT. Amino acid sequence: CASSQRRVDRNTEAFF.